This T cell receptor beta chain comes out of a study of OX40 agonist ivuxolimab in advanced cancers. Study context: As their treatment, patients were administered ivuxolimab, an agonistic anti-OX40 (CD134) antibody. Hepatocellular carcinoma, melanoma, renal cell or head and neck cancer affected the dose-escalation patients. Subjects had a mean age of around 60 years, with a range of roughly 23 to 80; roughly 80% were male.

The method was immunoSEQ multiplex PCR; TCRdb's version includes in-frame clones alone and lacks a portion of them. The sample holds more than 60,000 clones, about 93% seen once. This receptor was obtained from an adult with an advanced solid tumor such as melanoma, head and neck, liver or kidney cancer. The sequencing here drew on CD4+ or CD8+ T cells sorted from blood, taken in a trial of the OX40 agonist ivuxolimab.

CDR3 sequence reads: CASSQAFMRDNEQFF. The CDR3 nucleotides are TGCGCCAGCAGCCAAGCTTTCATGAGGGACAATGAGCAGTTCTTC. This chain joins TRBV4-3 and TRBJ2-1, with a weak D call TRBD2 (5 bases). The V gene's germline CDR1 is LGHNA and CDR2 YSLEER. Deletions cut 1 base from V and 5 bases from J, with 12 bases between. This CDR3 comprises 15 residues.